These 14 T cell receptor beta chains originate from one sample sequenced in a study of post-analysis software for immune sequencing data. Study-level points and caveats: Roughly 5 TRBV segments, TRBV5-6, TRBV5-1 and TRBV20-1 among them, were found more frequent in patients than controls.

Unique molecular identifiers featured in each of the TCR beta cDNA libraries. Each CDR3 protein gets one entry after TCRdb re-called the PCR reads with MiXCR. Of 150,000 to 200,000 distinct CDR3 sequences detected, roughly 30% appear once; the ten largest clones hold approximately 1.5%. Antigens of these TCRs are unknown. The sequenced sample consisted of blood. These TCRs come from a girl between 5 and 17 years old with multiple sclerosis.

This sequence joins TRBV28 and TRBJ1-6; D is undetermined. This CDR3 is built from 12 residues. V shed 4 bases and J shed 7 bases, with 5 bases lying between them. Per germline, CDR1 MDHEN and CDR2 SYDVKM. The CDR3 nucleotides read TGTGCCAGCAGTTCCGGAAATTCACCCCTCCACTTT. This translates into CASSSGNSPLHF.

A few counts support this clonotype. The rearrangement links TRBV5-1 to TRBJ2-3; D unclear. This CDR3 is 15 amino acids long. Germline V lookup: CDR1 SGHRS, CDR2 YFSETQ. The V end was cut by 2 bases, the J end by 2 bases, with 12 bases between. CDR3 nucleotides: TGCGCCAGCAGCTTCGGAATTTCACTCACAGATACGCAGTATTTT. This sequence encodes CASSFGISLTDTQYF.

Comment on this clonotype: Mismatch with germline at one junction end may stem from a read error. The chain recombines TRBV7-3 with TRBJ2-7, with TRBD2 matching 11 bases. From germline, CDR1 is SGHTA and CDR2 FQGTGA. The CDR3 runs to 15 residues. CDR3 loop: CAGSPGLAGTYEQYF. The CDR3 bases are TGTGCCGGCAGCCCAGGACTAGCGGGCACTTACGAGCAGTACTTC. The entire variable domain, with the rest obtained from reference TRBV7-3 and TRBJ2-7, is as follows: GAGVSQTPSNKVTEKGKYVELRCDPISGHTALYWYRQSLGQGPEFLIYFQGTGAADDSGLPNDRFFAVRPEGSVSTLKIQRTERGDSAVYLCAGSPGLAGTYEQYFGPGTRLTVT.

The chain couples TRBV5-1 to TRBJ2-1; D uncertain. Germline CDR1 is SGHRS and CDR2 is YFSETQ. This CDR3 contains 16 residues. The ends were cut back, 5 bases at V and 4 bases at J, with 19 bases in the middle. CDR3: CASRRSTEPSYNEQFF. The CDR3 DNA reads TGCGCCAGCAGACGGTCTACGGAGCCGTCATACAATGAGCAGTTCTTC.

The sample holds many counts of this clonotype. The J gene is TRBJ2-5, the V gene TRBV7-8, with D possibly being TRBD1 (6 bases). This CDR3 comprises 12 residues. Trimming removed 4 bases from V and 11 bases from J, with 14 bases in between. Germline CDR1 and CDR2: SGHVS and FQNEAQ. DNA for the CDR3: TGTGCCAGCAGCTACAGGGTGGGGGAGCAGTACTTC. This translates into CASSYRVGEQYF.

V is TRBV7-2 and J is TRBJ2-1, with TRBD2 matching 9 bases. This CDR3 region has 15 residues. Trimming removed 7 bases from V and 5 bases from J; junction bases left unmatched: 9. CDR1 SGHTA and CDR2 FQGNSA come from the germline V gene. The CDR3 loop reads CASTSGGRRDNEQFF. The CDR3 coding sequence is TGTGCCAGCACCAGCGGGGGGAGAAGGGACAATGAGCAGTTCTTC.

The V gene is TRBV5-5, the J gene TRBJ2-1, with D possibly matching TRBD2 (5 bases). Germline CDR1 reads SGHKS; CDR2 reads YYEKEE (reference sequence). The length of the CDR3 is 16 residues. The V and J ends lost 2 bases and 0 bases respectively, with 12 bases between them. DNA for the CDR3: TGTGCCAGCAGCTTTCCTGAGGGTGGCTCCTACAATGAGCAGTTCTTC. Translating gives CASSFPEGGSYNEQFF. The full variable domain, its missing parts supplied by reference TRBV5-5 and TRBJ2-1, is DAGVTQSPTHLIKTRGQQVTLRCSPISGHKSVSWYQQVLGQGPQFIFQYYEKEERGRGNFPDRFSARQFPNYSSELNVNALLLGDSALYLCASSFPEGGSYNEQFFGPGTRLTVL.

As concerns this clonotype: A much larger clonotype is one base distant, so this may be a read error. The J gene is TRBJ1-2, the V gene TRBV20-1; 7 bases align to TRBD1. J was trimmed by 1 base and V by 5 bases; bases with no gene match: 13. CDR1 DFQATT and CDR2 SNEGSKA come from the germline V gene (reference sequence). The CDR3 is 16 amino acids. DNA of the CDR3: TGCAGTGCTGCCCCGGGACAGTCTCCTGATAACTATGGCTACACCTTC. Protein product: CSAAPGQSPDNYGYTF.

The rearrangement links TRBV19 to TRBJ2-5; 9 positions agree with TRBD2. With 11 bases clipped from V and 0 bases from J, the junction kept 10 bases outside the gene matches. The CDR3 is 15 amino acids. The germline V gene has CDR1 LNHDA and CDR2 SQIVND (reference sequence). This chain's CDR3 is CAVRASGTDQETQYF. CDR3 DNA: TGTGCCGTCCGGGCTAGCGGGACCGACCAAGAGACCCAGTACTTC.

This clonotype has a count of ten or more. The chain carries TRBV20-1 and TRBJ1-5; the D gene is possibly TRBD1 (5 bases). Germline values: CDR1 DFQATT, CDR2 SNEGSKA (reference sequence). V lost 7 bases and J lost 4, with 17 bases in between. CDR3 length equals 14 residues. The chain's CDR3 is CSGVVQGGNQPQHF. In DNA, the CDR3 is TGCAGTGGCGTAGTGCAGGGAGGGAATCAGCCCCAGCATTTT.

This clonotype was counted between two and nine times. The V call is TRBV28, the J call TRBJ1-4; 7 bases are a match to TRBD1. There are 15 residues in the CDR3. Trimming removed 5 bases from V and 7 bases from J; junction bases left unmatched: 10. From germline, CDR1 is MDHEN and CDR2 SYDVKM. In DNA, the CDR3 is TGTGCCAGCAGTCCCCGGGACAGTGTGATTGAAAAACTGTTTTTT. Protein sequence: CASSPRDSVIEKLFF.

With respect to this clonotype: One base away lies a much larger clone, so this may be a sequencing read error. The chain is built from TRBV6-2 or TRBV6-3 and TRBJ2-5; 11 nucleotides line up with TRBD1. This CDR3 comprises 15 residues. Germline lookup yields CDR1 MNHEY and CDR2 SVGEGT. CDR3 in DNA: TGTGCCTGCAGTTATTCCCGGGACAGGGGGAAGACCCAGTACTTC. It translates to CACSYSRDRGKTQYF.

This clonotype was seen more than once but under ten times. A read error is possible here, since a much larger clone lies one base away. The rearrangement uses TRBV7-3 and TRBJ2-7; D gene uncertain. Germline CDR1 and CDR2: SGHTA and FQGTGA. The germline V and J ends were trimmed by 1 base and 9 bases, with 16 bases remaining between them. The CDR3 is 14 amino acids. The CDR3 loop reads CASSLKGSGEGQYF. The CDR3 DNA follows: TGTGCCAGCAGCTTAAAGGGATCTGGCGAAGGGCAGTACTTC.

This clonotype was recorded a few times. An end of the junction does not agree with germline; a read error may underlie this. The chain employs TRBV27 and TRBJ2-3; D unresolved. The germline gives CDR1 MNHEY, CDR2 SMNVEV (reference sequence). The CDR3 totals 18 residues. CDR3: CASSLSARWGRSTDTQYF. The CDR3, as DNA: TGTGCTAGCAGTTTATCGGCTAGATGGGGTAGGTCCACAGATACGCAGTATTTT.